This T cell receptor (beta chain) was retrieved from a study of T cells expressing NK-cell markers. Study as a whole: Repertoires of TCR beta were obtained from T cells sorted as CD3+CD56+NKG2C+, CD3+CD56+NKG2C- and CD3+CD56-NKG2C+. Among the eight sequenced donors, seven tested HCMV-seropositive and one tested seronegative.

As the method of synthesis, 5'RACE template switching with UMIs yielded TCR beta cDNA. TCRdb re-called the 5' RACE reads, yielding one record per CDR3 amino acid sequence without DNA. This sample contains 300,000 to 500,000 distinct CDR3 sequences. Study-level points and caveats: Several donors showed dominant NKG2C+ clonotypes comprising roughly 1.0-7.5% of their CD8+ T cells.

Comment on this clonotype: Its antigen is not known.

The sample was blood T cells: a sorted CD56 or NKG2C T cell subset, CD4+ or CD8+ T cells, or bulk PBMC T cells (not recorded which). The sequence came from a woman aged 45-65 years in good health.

CDR3 loop: CASSRVGYGYTF. This chain joins TRBV27 and TRBJ1-2. The CDR3 runs 12 residues. Germline values: CDR1 MNHEY, CDR2 SMNVEV (reference sequence).